The sequence of this T cell receptor beta chain was determined in a study of cytomegalovirus exposure and HLA in healthy donors. Study-wide points: The authors listed 150 to 200 TCR beta chains as cytomegalovirus-associated.

About this clone itself: Its target is not known.

Germline CDR1 SGHNT, CDR2 YYREEE (reference sequence). Germline trimming cut 4 bases from V and 0 bases from J; bases unmatched to any gene: 9. This CDR3 region has 17 residues. PCR primers comprised 60 Vbeta and 13 Jbeta primers. Assay used: immunoSEQ multiplex PCR; TCRdb lists only in-frame clones, some missing. The table shows approximately 100,000 clones, with around 77% occurring only once. The clonotype was recovered from a man aged 35-49 years in good health and CMV-seropositive. V usage is TRBV5-4 and J usage is TRBJ1-1, with 10 bases fitting TRBD1. The sample comprised PBMCs. The CDR3 region is CASSVGTGDLLNTEAFF. The CDR3 DNA reads as TGTGCCAGCAGCGTAGGGACAGGGGATCTGTTGAACACTGAAGCTTTCTTT.